This entry lists 2 T cell receptor beta chains sequenced from one sample in a study of CD8 T cells in Susac syndrome. With random hexamers, about 0.5 to 1 ug RNA was reverse transcribed. One entry per CDR3 protein, called by TCRdb with MiXCR from the immunoSEQ multiplex PCR reads. The repertoire has 150,000 to 200,000 distinct CDR3 sequences, roughly 95% of them found once; the top ten carry more than 0.09%. What was sequenced was CD4+ T cells from PBMCs. The receptor source for this set is a human donor with multiple sclerosis.

The chain joins TRBV5-4 to TRBJ2-7; weak D call: TRBD2 (5 bases). The germline V gene has CDR1 SGHNT and CDR2 YYREEE (reference sequence). Trimming removed 3 bases from V and 1 base from J, with 14 bases in between. The CDR3 spans 15 residues. This CDR3 is CASSSRGRGSYEQYF. Here the CDR3 DNA reads TGTGCCAGCAGCTCCCGGGGAAGAGGATCCTACGAGCAGTACTTC. Based on the CDR3 plus reference TRBV5-4 and TRBJ2-7, the full variable domain is ETGVTQSPTHLIKTRGQQVTLRCSSQSGHNTVSWYQQALGQGPQFIFQYYREEENGRGNFPPRFSGLQFPNYSSELNVNALELDDSALYLCASSSRGRGSYEQYFGPGTRLTVT.

This clonotype was seen just once. CDR3 in amino acids: CASSQLPGDSPLHF. The CDR3, as DNA: TGTGCCAGCAGCCAGCTCCCGGGAGATTCACCCCTCCACTTT. V is TRBV7-6 and J is TRBJ1-6; D gene uncertain. In germline, CDR1 is SGHVS, CDR2 FNYEAQ. CDR3 size: 14 residues. V shed 5 bases and J shed 8 bases, with 13 bases lying between them.